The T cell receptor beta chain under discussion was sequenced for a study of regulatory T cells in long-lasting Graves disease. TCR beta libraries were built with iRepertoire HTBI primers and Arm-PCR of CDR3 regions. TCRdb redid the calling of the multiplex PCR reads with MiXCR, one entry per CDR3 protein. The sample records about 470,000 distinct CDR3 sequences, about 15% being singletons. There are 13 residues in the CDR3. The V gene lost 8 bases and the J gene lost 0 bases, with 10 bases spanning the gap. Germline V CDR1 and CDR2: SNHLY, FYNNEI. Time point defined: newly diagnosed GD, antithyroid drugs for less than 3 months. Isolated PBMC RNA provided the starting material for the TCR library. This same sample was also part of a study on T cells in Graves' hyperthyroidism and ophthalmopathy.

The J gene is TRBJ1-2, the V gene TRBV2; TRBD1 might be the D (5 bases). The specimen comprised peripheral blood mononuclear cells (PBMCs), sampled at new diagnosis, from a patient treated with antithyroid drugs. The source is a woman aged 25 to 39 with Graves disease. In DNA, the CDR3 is TGTGCCAGCGGCGAACAGGCTAACTATGGCTACACCTTC. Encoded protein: CASGEQANYGYTF.